Here is one TCR beta chain with its context. An end of the junction differs from the germline gene, which may be a read error. The entry originates in a study of blood T cell repertoires in COVID-19. Study information: Both acute and convalescent COVID-19 samples were obtained from the United States, Italy and Spain. PBMCs, B-cell-depleted T cells, or T cells provided the cDNA or gDNA that made up the material.

Sequencing was performed with immunoSEQ multiplex PCR; in TCRdb, only in-frame clones are kept and a portion is missing. The sample carries 200,000 to 250,000 clones, 75% to 85% recorded once. The CDR3 covers 11 residues. Material: peripheral blood. This rearrangement joins TRBV12-3 or TRBV12-4 to TRBJ1-2; D is uncertain. This sequence originates from a man aged 50-59 years with active or convalescent COVID-19. The CDR3 region is CAGSRGYGYTF. DNA for the CDR3: TGTGCCGGCAGCCGGGGCTATGGCTACACCTTC.